This TCR beta chain came from a study of regulatory T cells in long-lasting Graves disease. Study background: Persistent cases were those of Graves' disease that involved over 5 years of antithyroid drugs with positive TSH receptor antibodies. Notes on the study in general: Persistent disease preferred TRBV28, TRBJ1-2 and TRBJ2-5; new disease, TRBV20-1 and TRBJ2-1. What was studied was peripheral blood only, and not thyroid tissue.

With iRepertoire HTBI primers and Arm-PCR of CDR3 regions, TCR beta libraries were built. TCRdb reprocessed the multiplex PCR reads with MiXCR, giving one entry per CDR3 protein. The sample comprises more than 650,000 distinct CDR3 sequences, about 32% of which are singletons, and roughly 40% rests with the top ten. This clonotype occurred once. The target antigen is unknown. The time point denotes: persistent/refractory GD, antithyroid drugs over 5 years with positive TRAb. Generation of the TCR library employed RNA extracted from PBMCs. There are 14 residues in the CDR3. Germline CDR1 is DFQATT and CDR2 is SNEGSKA (reference sequence). Trimming left V 3 bases short and J 5 bases short, with 16 bases between.

The sequence was obtained from a female donor with Graves disease. Sequencing was performed on peripheral blood mononuclear cells (PBMCs), taken when the disease was refractory, from a patient treated with antithyroid drugs. The chain employs TRBV20-1 and TRBJ2-5; D is ambiguous. CDR3 in amino acids: CSASKEPRSETQYF. Here the CDR3 DNA reads TGCAGTGCTAGCAAGGAGCCAAGGAGCGAGACCCAGTACTTC.